The clone carrying this T cell receptor beta chain was recorded many times. The target antigen is unknown. The data are from a study of neurological immune-mediated disorders. General study findings and limits: The greatest degree of TCR clonal expansion was observed in HTLV-1-associated myelopathy, with the lowest in multiple sclerosis, below that of healthy controls.

Unsorted libraries were generated from 2 million PBMCs held at -80 degrees C. 5'RACE with 10-nucleotide random UMIs generated the cDNA. Every sequencing run returned over 200 million TCR-beta sequences, which were derived from 15-18 subjects. A single record per CDR3 protein comes from TCRdb applying MiXCR to the 5' RACE reads. The sample includes about 70,000 distinct CDR3 sequences, 4.8% of them seen just once. V lost 5 bases, J lost 3 bases, and 8 bases lay in between. CDR3 length equals 13 residues. The sequence derives from a woman between 70 and 85 years old with multiple sclerosis. The sample was PBMCs. This rearrangement joins TRBV12-3 or TRBV12-4 to TRBJ2-1; D gene ambiguous. DNA for the CDR3: TGTGCCAGCAGTATACACGGCTACAATGAGCAGTTCTTC. It yields the protein CASSIHGYNEQFF.